This T cell receptor (beta chain) was documented in a study of T cell changes during pregnancy in multiple sclerosis (dated by TCRdb to about 2019). In the study overall: The study examined how the T cell repertoire changed over the course of pregnancy in women with multiple sclerosis.

The germline V gene (reference sequence) supplies CDR1 LNHDA and CDR2 SQIVND. The CDR3 runs 14 amino acids, cysteine and phenylalanine included. Of the read, only the CDR3 DNA is kept; its 42 bases are in frame from base 1. V and J are truncated by 3 bases and 7 bases respectively, leaving an intervening sequence of 12 bases. Concerning this clone: Its target antigen remains unknown. The record has no base qualities; no much larger clone is one base away.

The method was the immunoSEQ multiplex PCR assay. TCRdb obtained this table from immuneACCESS and retained in-frame rearrangements with V and J assigned. These tables miss some clones; where compared with another copy, unresolved V genes account for less than half of the shortfall, and the remainder is unexplained. This sample comprises 70,000 to 80,000 clones, roughly 94% of them detected only once. The top ten clonotypes cover less than 0.65% of the sample. This chain joins TRBV19 to TRBJ1-4, with a tentative D gene TRBD1 over 6 matching bases. The sequences come from peripheral blood, collected in the third trimester of pregnancy. The clonotype comes from a female donor with multiple sclerosis, enrolled in a pregnancy study. For the CDR3, the sequence is CASSIGGVSEKLFF. At the DNA level, the sequence is TGTGCCAGTAGTATTGGGGGCGTCAGTGAAAAACTGTTTTTT.